This T cell receptor (beta chain) was sequenced for a study of blood T cell repertoires in COVID-19. On the study more broadly: Samples taken during acute and convalescent COVID-19 were collected in the United States, Italy and Spain.

The CDR3 spans 13 residues. Between the trimmed V and J ends, which lost 2 bases and 6 bases, there was a span of 10 bases. Germline V gives CDR1 MNHNY, CDR2 SVGAGI (reference sequence). Measured with immunoSEQ multiplex PCR; TCRdb has only the in-frame clones, and not every one. Counted here are about 200,000 clones, 80% occurring once; the ten biggest clones make up approximately 6.9%. Sequences were obtained from peripheral blood. This chain uses TRBV6-6 with TRBJ1-1; D perhaps matches TRBD1 (5 bases). This receptor was obtained from a man between 60 and 75 years old with acute or convalescent COVID-19. The chain's CDR3 is CASSYPGGAEAFF. The DNA for the CDR3 is TGTGCCAGCAGTTACCCCGGGGGGGCTGAAGCTTTCTTT.